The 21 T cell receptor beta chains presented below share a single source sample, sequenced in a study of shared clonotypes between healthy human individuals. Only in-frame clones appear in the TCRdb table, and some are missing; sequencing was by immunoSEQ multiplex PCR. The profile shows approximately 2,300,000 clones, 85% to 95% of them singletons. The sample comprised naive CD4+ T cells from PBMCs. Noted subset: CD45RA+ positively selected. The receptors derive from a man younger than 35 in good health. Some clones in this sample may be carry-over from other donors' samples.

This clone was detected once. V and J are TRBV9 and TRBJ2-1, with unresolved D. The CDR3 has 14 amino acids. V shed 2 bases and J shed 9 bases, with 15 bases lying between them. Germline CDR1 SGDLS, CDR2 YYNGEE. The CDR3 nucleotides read TGTGCCAGCAGCGTCAGACCTTACTTGGCTGAGCAGTTCTTC. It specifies CASSVRPYLAEQFF.

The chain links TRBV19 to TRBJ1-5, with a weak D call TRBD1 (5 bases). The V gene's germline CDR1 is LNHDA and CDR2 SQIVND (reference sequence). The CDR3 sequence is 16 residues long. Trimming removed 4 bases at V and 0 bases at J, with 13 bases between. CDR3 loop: CASSRAGDGSNQPQHF. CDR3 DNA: TGTGCCAGTAGTAGGGCGGGGGACGGTAGCAATCAGCCCCAGCATTTT.

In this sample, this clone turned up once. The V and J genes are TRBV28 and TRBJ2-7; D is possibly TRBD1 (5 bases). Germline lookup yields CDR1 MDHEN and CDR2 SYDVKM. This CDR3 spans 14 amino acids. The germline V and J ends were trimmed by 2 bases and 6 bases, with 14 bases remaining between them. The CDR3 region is CASSLGLGQGEQYF. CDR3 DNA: TGTGCCAGCAGTTTAGGTCTGGGGCAGGGCGAGCAGTACTTC.

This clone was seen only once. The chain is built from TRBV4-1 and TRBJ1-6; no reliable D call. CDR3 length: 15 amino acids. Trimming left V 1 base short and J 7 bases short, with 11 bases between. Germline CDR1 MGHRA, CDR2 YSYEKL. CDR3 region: CASSQGPGRNSPLHF. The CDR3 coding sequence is TGCGCCAGCAGCCAAGGCCCGGGGAGGAATTCACCCCTCCACTTT.

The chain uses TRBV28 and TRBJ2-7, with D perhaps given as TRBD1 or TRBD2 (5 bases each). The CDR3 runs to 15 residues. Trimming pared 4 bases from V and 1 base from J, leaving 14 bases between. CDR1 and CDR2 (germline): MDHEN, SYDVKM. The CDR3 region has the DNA TGTGCCAGCAGTTCCGCCGGGGACGCTTCCTACGAGCAGTACTTC. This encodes CASSSAGDASYEQYF. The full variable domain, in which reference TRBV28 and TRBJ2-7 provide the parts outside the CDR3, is DVKVTQSSRYLVKRTGEKVFLECVQDMDHENMFWYRQDPGLGLRLIYFSYDVKMKEKGDIPEGYSVSREKKERFSLILESASTNQTSMYLCASSSAGDASYEQYFGPGTRLTVT.

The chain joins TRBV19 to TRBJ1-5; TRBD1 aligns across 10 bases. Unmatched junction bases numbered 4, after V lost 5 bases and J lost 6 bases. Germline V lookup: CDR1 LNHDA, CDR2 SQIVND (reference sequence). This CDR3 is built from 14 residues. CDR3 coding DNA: TGTGCCAGTAGTGCGGACAGGGGGAGTCAGCCCCAGCATTTT. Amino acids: CASSADRGSQPQHF.

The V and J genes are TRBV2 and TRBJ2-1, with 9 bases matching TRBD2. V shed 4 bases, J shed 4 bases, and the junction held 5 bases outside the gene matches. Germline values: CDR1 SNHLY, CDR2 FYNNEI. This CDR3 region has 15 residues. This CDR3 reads CASSGLAEGYNEQFF. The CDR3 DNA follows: TGTGCCAGCAGTGGACTAGCGGAGGGGTACAATGAGCAGTTCTTC.

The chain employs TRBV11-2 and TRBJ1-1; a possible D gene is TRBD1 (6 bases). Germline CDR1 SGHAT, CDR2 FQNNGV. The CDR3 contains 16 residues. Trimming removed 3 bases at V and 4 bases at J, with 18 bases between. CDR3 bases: TGTGCCAGCAGCTTTCCAAGGGGCAGGGGCGGCACTGAAGCTTTCTTT. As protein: CASSFPRGRGGTEAFF.

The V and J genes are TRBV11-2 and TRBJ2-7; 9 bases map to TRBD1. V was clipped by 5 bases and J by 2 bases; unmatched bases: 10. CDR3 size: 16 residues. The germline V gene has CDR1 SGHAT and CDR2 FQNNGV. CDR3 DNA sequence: TGTGCCAGCAGCCCCGAATGGGACAGGGCACCCTACGAGCAGTACTTC. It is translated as CASSPEWDRAPYEQYF.

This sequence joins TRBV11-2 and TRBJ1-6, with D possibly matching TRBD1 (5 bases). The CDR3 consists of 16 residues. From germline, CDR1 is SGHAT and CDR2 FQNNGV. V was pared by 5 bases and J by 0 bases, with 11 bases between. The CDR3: CASSRDRSSYNSPLHF. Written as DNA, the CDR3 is TGTGCCAGCAGCCGGGACCGGAGCTCCTATAATTCACCCCTCCACTTT.

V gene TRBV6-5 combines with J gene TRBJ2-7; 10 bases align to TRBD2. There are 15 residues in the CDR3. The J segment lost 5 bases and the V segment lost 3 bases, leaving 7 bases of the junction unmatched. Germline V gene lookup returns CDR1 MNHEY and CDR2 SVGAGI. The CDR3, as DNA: TGTGCCAGCAGTTATAACAGCGGGAGGGCCCACGAGCAGTACTTC. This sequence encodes CASSYNSGRAHEQYF.

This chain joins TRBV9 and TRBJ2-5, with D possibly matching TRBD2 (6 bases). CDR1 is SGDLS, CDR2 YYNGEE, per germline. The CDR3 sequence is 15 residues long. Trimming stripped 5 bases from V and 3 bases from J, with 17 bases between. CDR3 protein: CASSEGWGGKETQYF. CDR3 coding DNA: TGTGCCAGCAGTGAAGGTTGGGGCGGGAAAGAGACCCAGTACTTC.

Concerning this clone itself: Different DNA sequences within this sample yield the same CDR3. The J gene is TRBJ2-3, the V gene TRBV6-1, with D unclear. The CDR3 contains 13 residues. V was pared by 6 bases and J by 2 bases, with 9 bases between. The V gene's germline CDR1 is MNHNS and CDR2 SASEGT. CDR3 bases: TGTGCCAGCAGCGAGGTCCCCACAGATACGCAGTATTTT. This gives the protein CASSEVPTDTQYF.

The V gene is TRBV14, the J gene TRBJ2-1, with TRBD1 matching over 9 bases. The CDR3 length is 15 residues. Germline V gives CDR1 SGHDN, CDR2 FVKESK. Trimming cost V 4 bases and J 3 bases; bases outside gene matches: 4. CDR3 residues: CASSPGQGSYNEQFF. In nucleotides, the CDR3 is TGTGCCAGCAGCCCCGGACAGGGGAGCTACAATGAGCAGTTCTTC.

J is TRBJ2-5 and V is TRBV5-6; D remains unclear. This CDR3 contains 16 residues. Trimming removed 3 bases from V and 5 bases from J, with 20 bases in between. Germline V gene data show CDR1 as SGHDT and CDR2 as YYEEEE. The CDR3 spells CASSSKVGSGLETQYF. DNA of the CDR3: TGTGCCAGCAGCTCCAAAGTGGGGTCTGGCCTCGAGACCCAGTACTTC.

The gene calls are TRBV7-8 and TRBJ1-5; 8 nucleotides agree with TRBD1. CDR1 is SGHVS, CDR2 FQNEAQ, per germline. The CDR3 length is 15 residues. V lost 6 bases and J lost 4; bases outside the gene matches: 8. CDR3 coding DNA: TGTGCCAGCAGGGCCGGACAGGGCAATAATCAGCCCCAGCATTTT. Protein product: CASRAGQGNNQPQHF. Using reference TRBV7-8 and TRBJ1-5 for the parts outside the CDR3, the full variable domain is GAGVSQSPRYKVAKRGQDVALRCDPISGHVSLFWYQQALGQGPEFLTYFQNEAQLDKSGLPSDRFFAERPEGSVSTLKIQRTQQEDSAVYLCASRAGQGNNQPQHFGDGTRLSIL.

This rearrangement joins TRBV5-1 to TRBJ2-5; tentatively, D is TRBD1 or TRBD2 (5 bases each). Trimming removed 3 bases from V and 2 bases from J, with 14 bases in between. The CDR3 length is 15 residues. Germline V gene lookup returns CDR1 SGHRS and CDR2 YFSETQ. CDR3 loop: CASSSGTTVQETQYF. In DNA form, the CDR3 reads TGCGCCAGCAGCTCGGGGACGACAGTACAAGAGACCCAGTACTTC.

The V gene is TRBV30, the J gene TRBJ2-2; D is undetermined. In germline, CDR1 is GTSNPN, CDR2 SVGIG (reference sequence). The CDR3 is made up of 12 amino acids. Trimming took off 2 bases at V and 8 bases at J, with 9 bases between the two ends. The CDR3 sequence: CAWSKVRGELFF. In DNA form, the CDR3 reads TGTGCCTGGAGTAAGGTTCGAGGGGAGCTGTTTTTT.

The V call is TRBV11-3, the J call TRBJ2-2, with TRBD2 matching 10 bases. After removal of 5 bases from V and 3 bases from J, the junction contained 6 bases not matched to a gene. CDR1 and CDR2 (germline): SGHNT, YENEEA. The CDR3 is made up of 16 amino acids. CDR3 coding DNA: TGTGCCAGCAGCCCGAGACTAGCGGGTCACACCGGGGAGCTGTTTTTT. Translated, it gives CASSPRLAGHTGELFF.

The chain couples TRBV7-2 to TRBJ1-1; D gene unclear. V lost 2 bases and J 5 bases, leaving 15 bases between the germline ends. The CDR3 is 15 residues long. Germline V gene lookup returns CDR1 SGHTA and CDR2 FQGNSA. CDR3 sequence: CASSLSSHPRTEAFF. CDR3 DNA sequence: TGTGCCAGCAGCTTATCCTCCCACCCCCGGACTGAAGCTTTCTTT.

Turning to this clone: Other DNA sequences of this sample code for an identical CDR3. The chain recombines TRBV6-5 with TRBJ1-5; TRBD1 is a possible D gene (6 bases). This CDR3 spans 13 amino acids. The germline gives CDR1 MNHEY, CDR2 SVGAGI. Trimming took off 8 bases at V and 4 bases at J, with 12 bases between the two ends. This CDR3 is CASGGTGNQPQHF. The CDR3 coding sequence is TGTGCCAGCGGGGGAACAGGGAATCAGCCCCAGCATTTT.